This T cell receptor (beta chain) was obtained from a study of T cell changes during pregnancy in multiple sclerosis. Sequenced by immunoSEQ multiplex PCR; TCRdb stores in-frame clones only, minus some. The sample holds 71,000 or so clones; around 94% are singletons and the top ten take roughly 1.2%. CDR3 length equals 18 residues. Germline CDR1 SGHAT, CDR2 FQNNGV. Unmatched junction bases numbered 19, after V lost 5 bases and J lost 5 bases. The TCR sequence derives from a female donor with multiple sclerosis, enrolled in a pregnancy study. Material: peripheral blood, obtained in the third trimester of pregnancy. This rearrangement joins TRBV11-2 to TRBJ2-5; 8 positions match TRBD2. The CDR3 DNA reads TGTGCCAGCAGCGTAACAAAAGTACTAGCGGCAATGGAGGAGACCCAGTACTTC. Translation: CASSVTKVLAAMEETQYF.